A selection of T cell receptor beta chains follows, all from one sample in a study of T cell responses to AZD1222 COVID-19 vaccine. The repertoire was sequenced with immunoSEQ multiplex PCR; TCRdb's copy has only in-frame clones and lacks some. This table has under 85,000 clones, approximately 90% appearing once. Sample: peripheral blood, taken 28 days after the second AZD1222 dose. The source is an adult who received the AZD1222 COVID-19 vaccine. The CDR3 runs from the conserved cysteine through the conserved F or W. A D gene is named only where the DNA matches it firmly. Size tells how often a clone was seen (once, few, many) or the class of an expanded clone, and some rows leave it out.

CDR3aa: CASSYRAEPDETQYF; CDR3nt: TGTGCCAGCAGTTATCGTGCAGAACCAGATGAGACCCAGTACTTC; abundance: few; v_gene: TRBV6-5; d_gene: -; j_gene: TRBJ2-5
CDR3aa: CASSPVNAQETQYF; CDR3nt: TGTGCCAGCTCACCAGTCAACGCCCAAGAGACCCAGTACTTC; abundance: -; v_gene: TRBV18; d_gene: -; j_gene: TRBJ2-5
CDR3aa: CASSDGDTQYF; CDR3nt: TGCGCCAGCAGTGATGGAGATACGCAGTATTTT; abundance: -; v_gene: TRBV10-2; d_gene: -; j_gene: TRBJ2-3
CDR3aa: CASSSDRRQFF; CDR3nt: TGTGCCAGCAGCTCCGACCGCCGGCAGTTCTTC; abundance: once; v_gene: TRBV12-3/TRBV12-4; d_gene: -; j_gene: TRBJ2-1
CDR3aa: CASSLNGAGVAGETGELFF; CDR3nt: TGTGCCAGCAGTTTGAACGGGGCGGGGGTAGCGGGAGAGACCGGGGAGCTGTTTTTT; abundance: -; v_gene: TRBV28; d_gene: TRBD2; j_gene: TRBJ2-2
CDR3aa: CASSRGQESGNTIYF; CDR3nt: TGTGCCAGCAGCCGAGGACAGGAATCTGGAAACACCATATATTTT; abundance: -; v_gene: TRBV7-3; d_gene: TRBD1; j_gene: TRBJ1-3
CDR3aa: CASSPPGLAIGELFF; CDR3nt: TGTGCCAGCAGCCCACCGGGACTAGCAATCGGGGAGCTGTTTTTT; abundance: -; v_gene: TRBV3-1/TRBV3-2; d_gene: TRBD2; j_gene: TRBJ2-2
CDR3aa: CASSESSGGLGQFF; CDR3nt: TGTGCCAGCAGTGAATCCTCGGGCGGGTTGGGGCAGTTCTTC; abundance: -; v_gene: TRBV25-1; d_gene: -; j_gene: TRBJ2-1
CDR3aa: CASSLLPGQGEGYTF; CDR3nt: TGTGCCAGCTCACTTTTACCGGGACAGGGAGAGGGCTACACCTTC; abundance: -; v_gene: TRBV18; d_gene: TRBD1; j_gene: TRBJ1-2
CDR3aa: CASSQVAAYGYTF; CDR3nt: TGCGCCAGCAGCCAAGTGGCAGCATATGGCTACACCTTC; abundance: -; v_gene: TRBV4-1; d_gene: -; j_gene: TRBJ1-2
CDR3aa: CASKPWGTTEAFF; CDR3nt: TGTGCCAGCAAGCCGTGGGGGACCACTGAAGCTTTCTTT; abundance: -; v_gene: TRBV2; d_gene: -; j_gene: TRBJ1-1
CDR3aa: CASSFDSYGYTF; CDR3nt: TGTGCCAGCAGTTTCGACAGCTATGGCTACACCTTC; abundance: -; v_gene: TRBV12-3/TRBV12-4; d_gene: -; j_gene: TRBJ1-2
CDR3aa: CASSQTTGTGNSGANVLTF; CDR3nt: TGCGCCAGCAGCCAAACGACTGGGACAGGGAACTCTGGGGCCAACGTCCTGACTTTC; abundance: -; v_gene: TRBV4-1; d_gene: TRBD1; j_gene: TRBJ2-6
CDR3aa: CASTADAATYNEQFF; CDR3nt: TGTGCCAGCACCGCGGATGCGGCGACCTACAATGAGCAGTTCTTC; abundance: -; v_gene: TRBV11-2; d_gene: -; j_gene: TRBJ2-1
CDR3aa: CASSTSGEILYEQYF; CDR3nt: TGTGCCAGCAGTACCTCGGGAGAGATCCTATACGAGCAGTACTTC; abundance: -; v_gene: TRBV6-2/TRBV6-3; d_gene: -; j_gene: TRBJ2-7
CDR3aa: CASSLDRDTEAFF; CDR3nt: TGCGCCAGCAGCTTGGATAGGGACACTGAAGCTTTCTTT; abundance: -; v_gene: TRBV5-1; d_gene: -; j_gene: TRBJ1-1
CDR3aa: CASSLVGLSDEQFF; CDR3nt: TGCGCCAGCAGCTTGGTGGGACTGAGCGATGAGCAGTTCTTC; abundance: -; v_gene: TRBV5-1; d_gene: -; j_gene: TRBJ2-1
CDR3aa: CASIRQGYGTEAFF; CDR3nt: TGTGCCAGCATCCGACAGGGTTACGGCACTGAAGCTTTCTTT; abundance: -; v_gene: TRBV2; d_gene: TRBD1; j_gene: TRBJ1-1